This T cell receptor (beta chain) derives from a study of blood T cell repertoires in COVID-19. Study as a whole: Donors in the United States, Italy and Spain gave samples during acute or convalescent COVID-19. Sources were T cells, B-cell-depleted T cells, or PBMCs; the material itself was cDNA or gDNA.

Original processing methods: Reference gene primers were amplified, and this amplification served to estimate nucleated cell counts. Generated by immunoSEQ multiplex PCR, the TCRdb table keeps only in-frame clones and is missing some. V and J calls and clone size come straight from that table; D and trimming were deduced from the DNA. The repertoire includes roughly 50,000 clones, 70% to 90% of them detected once, and approximately 33% sits in the top ten. The sequencing input was peripheral blood. The sequence came from a woman older than 75 with COVID-19, enrolled during active disease.

This CDR3 reads CATRGQGQGTEAFF. CDR3 in DNA: TGTGCCACCAGAGGGCAGGGGCAGGGCACTGAAGCTTTCTTT. V gene TRBV10-3 combines with J gene TRBJ1-1; possibly TRBD1 for D (6 bases). V dropped 10 bases and J dropped 4 bases, with 19 bases sitting between them. This CDR3 comprises 14 residues. The germline gives CDR1 ENHRY, CDR2 SYGVKD.